These 9 T cell receptor beta chains share one sample of origin, sequenced in a study of long-term antiretroviral therapy in people with HIV. The libraries were made with immunoSEQ v3.0 at survey level. Here immunoSEQ multiplex PCR was the method, and the copy in TCRdb shows in-frame clones only, minus some. The table records about 19,000 clones, 70% to 80% of them present only once. Sequences were derived from unsorted PBMCs, sampled at the start of antiretroviral therapy, before treatment. The receptors originated from a man aged 18-30 years with HIV.

The chain joins TRBV27 to TRBJ1-4; 10 positions agree with TRBD1. Germline values: CDR1 MNHEY, CDR2 SMNVEV (reference sequence). The CDR3 is 17 residues long. The V and J ends lost 2 bases and 4 bases, in that order; junction bases with no gene match: 7. The CDR3 protein is CASSLRWTGGHNEKLFF. CDR3 DNA: TGTGCCAGCAGTTTAAGGTGGACAGGGGGACATAATGAAAAACTGTTTTTT.

The rearrangement joins TRBV5-8 to TRBJ2-2; TRBD2 agrees at 10 bases. This CDR3 region has 15 residues. The germline gives CDR1 SGHTS, CDR2 YDEGEE. V trimming: 4 bases; J trimming: 4 bases; junction bases outside the gene matches: 4. The CDR3 protein is CASSLSGRATGELFF. The CDR3 nucleotides read TGTGCCAGCAGCCTGAGCGGGAGGGCCACCGGGGAGCTGTTTTTT.

This clone was seen a single time. The V gene is TRBV9, the J gene TRBJ2-7; TRBD1 aligns across 7 bases. Germline V lookup: CDR1 SGDLS, CDR2 YYNGEE. CDR3 length: 15 residues. The J segment lost 4 bases and the V segment lost 4 bases, leaving 11 bases of the junction unmatched. The CDR3: CASSTGTALGYEQYF. Here the CDR3 DNA reads TGTGCCAGCAGCACCGGGACAGCACTAGGGTACGAGCAGTACTTC.

The genes are TRBV11-2 and TRBJ2-1, with 7 bases aligning to TRBD1. Germline values: CDR1 SGHAT, CDR2 FQNNGV. The CDR3 sequence is 18 residues long. Germline trimming cut 1 base from V and 1 base from J; bases unmatched to any gene: 10. The CDR3 here is CASSLGARGRISYNEQFF. CDR3 sequence (DNA): TGTGCCAGCAGCTTAGGGGCAAGGGGGCGAATTTCCTACAATGAGCAGTTCTTC. The whole variable domain, remainder taken from reference TRBV11-2 and TRBJ2-1, is EAGVAQSPRYKIIEKRQSVAFWCNPISGHATLYWYQQILGQGPKLLIQFQNNGVVDDSQLPKDRFSAERLKGVDSTLKIQPAKLEDSAVYLCASSLGARGRISYNEQFFGPGTRLTVL.

The chain employs TRBV28 and TRBJ2-7, with TRBD1 identical over 8 bases. The ends lost 6 bases at V and 4 bases at J; junction bases unmatched: 11. CDR3 length: 15 residues. CDR1 MDHEN and CDR2 SYDVKM come from the germline V gene. CDR3 DNA: TGTGCCAGCAGCGGAACCGGGACAGGCACGTACGAGCAGTACTTC. Translated: CASSGTGTGTYEQYF. Based on the CDR3 plus reference TRBV28 and TRBJ2-7, the full variable domain is DVKVTQSSRYLVKRTGEKVFLECVQDMDHENMFWYRQDPGLGLRLIYFSYDVKMKEKGDIPEGYSVSREKKERFSLILESASTNQTSMYLCASSGTGTGTYEQYFGPGTRLTVT.

J is TRBJ1-1 and V is TRBV6-1, with D tentatively TRBD1 (5 bases). V was shortened by 6 bases and J by 0 bases, with 14 bases between the two germline ends. The CDR3 contains 15 residues. Germline V gives CDR1 MNHNS, CDR2 SASEGT. CDR3: CASSVGGSMNTEAFF. CDR3 DNA sequence: TGTGCCAGCAGCGTGGGGGGGAGTATGAACACTGAAGCTTTCTTT.

The gene calls are TRBV28 and TRBJ2-3; 8 bases match TRBD2. There are 15 residues in the CDR3. Germline CDR1 and CDR2: MDHEN and SYDVKM. Germline trimming cut 5 bases from V and 1 base from J; bases unmatched to any gene: 5. In nucleotides, the CDR3 is TGTGCCAGCAGTGATAGCGGGGTACGCACAGATACGCAGTATTTT. The encoded protein is CASSDSGVRTDTQYF.

This chain uses TRBV5-1 with TRBJ1-2; 11 bases line up with TRBD1. V lost 3 bases to trimming and J lost 10 bases; unmatched junction nucleotides: 8. There are 14 residues in the CDR3. Germline CDR1 is SGHRS and CDR2 is YFSETQ. The CDR3 protein is CASSYSGTGGLYTF. In nucleotides, the CDR3 is TGCGCCAGCAGCTATTCCGGGACAGGGGGTCTCTACACCTTC.

The chain uses TRBV18 and TRBJ2-1, with TRBD1 identical over 12 bases. Unmatched junction bases numbered 4, after V lost 4 bases and J lost 6 bases. The CDR3 has 15 residues. From germline, CDR1 is KGHSH and CDR2 LQKENI. CDR3 protein: CASSRGTGGPNEQFF. The CDR3 DNA sequence: TGTGCCAGCTCACGCGGGACAGGGGGCCCCAATGAGCAGTTCTTC.